What follows are 32 T cell receptor beta chains derived from one specimen sequenced in a study of spatial heterogeneity in lung cancer. Study-level findings and limits: For expanded intratumoral alpha and beta TCRs, counts tracked tumor mutation counts.

TCRdb reprocessed the 5' RACE reads with MiXCR, giving one entry per CDR3 protein. The sample lists thousands of distinct CDR3 sequences; over 9.5% were seen once. Time point noted: sample taken at primary tumor resection. No antigen has been assigned to these receptors. The specimen was lung tumor tissue, collected at surgery. These receptors were obtained from a male donor with early-stage non-small cell lung cancer.

The genes are TRBV5-1 and TRBJ2-1; TRBD2 might be the D (6 bases). This CDR3 is 18 amino acids long. V lost 4 bases and J 7 bases, leaving 27 bases between the germline ends. CDR1 is SGHRS and CDR2 is YFSETQ in the germline V gene. CDR3 sequence: CASSLEPPTSSVLNEQFF. The CDR3 nucleotides are TGCGCCAGCAGCCTCGAACCGCCCACTAGCTCGGTTTTGAATGAGCAGTTCTTC.

This clonotype was detected ten times or more. V and J are TRBV2 and TRBJ1-4; D call uncertain. The CDR3 consists of 16 residues. The ends were cut back, 2 bases at V and 7 bases at J, with 17 bases in the middle. The germline V gene encodes CDR1 SNHLY and CDR2 FYNNEI. DNA for the CDR3: TGTGCCAGCAGTGAAATTGGTGGTGGAGTCACTGAAAAACTGTTTTTT. It codes for CASSEIGGGVTEKLFF.

By share, this clonotype counts as medium-sized. This sequence joins TRBV28 and TRBJ1-5; TRBD1 matches 7 bases. Looked up from germline, CDR1 is MDHEN and CDR2 is SYDVKM. There are 15 residues in the CDR3. After removal of 1 base from V and 6 bases from J, the junction contained 6 bases not matched to a gene. The CDR3 sequence is CASSLFGGGGQPQHF. The CDR3 region has the DNA TGTGCCAGCAGTTTATTTGGAGGGGGCGGTCAGCCCCAGCATTTT. Using reference TRBV28 and TRBJ1-5 for the parts outside the CDR3, the full variable domain is DVKVTQSSRYLVKRTGEKVFLECVQDMDHENMFWYRQDPGLGLRLIYFSYDVKMKEKGDIPEGYSVSREKKERFSLILESASTNQTSMYLCASSLFGGGGQPQHFGDGTRLSIL.

The chain uses TRBV5-1 and TRBJ2-1, with D possibly matching TRBD2 (5 bases). The germline V gene has CDR1 SGHRS and CDR2 YFSETQ. Trimming took 1 base from V and 10 from J, leaving 18 bases between them. The CDR3 sequence is 15 residues long. In DNA form, the CDR3 reads TGCGCCAGCAGCTTGCAACCCGGGAAAGATCGGGAGCAGTTCTTC. It specifies CASSLQPGKDREQFF.

This clonotype was seen repeatedly, ten times or more. The chain couples TRBV7-2 to TRBJ2-3; 7 bases are shared with TRBD2. CDR3 size: 15 residues. V shed 5 bases, J shed 2 bases, and the junction held 7 bases outside the gene matches. Germline V CDR1 and CDR2: SGHTA, FQGNSA. Here the CDR3 reads CASSPEAGPTDTQYF. In DNA, the CDR3 is TGTGCCAGCAGCCCGGAAGCGGGACCCACAGATACGCAGTATTTT.

At least ten counts were recorded for this clonotype. V is TRBV9 and J is TRBJ1-2, with TRBD1 matching 7 bases. Germline V gene sequence: CDR1 SGDLS, CDR2 YYNGEE. Trimming removed 5 bases from V and 8 bases from J; junction bases left unmatched: 15. The CDR3 totals 15 residues. The CDR3 spells CASRATLGQAGGYTF. The CDR3 DNA is TGTGCCAGCAGGGCAACCCTTGGACAGGCGGGAGGCTACACCTTC.

In its sample, this clonotype was seen many times. The gene calls are TRBV7-8 and TRBJ2-7; no firm D call. The CDR3 has 13 amino acids. The V end lost 5 bases, the J end lost 6 bases, and 14 bases lay between the germline ends. The germline gives CDR1 SGHVS, CDR2 FQNEAQ. The CDR3 DNA follows: TGTGCCAGCAGCCTGGTTGCATTGAGCGAGCAGTACGTC. Translating it yields CASSLVALSEQYV.

The rearrangement uses TRBV5-1 and TRBJ2-5; D not certain. The CDR3 contains 14 residues. Germline V gene sequence: CDR1 SGHRS, CDR2 YFSETQ. Trimming took 0 bases from V and 5 from J, leaving 11 bases between them. The CDR3 coding sequence is TGCGCCAGCAGCTTGGAGGCGAGGCGGGAGACCCAGTACTTC. Translated: CASSLEARRETQYF.

This clonotype is judged medium-sized. The CDR3 DNA reads as TGTGCCAGCAGGCCGGGACAGGGAGACCTTTATGGCTACACCTTC. Amino acids: CASRPGQGDLYGYTF. V usage is TRBV6-1 and J usage is TRBJ1-2; 9 nucleotides match TRBD1. V lost 6 bases to trimming and J lost 5 bases; unmatched junction nucleotides: 10. CDR1 is MNHNS, CDR2 SASEGT, per germline. The CDR3 contains 15 residues.

As regards this clonotype: The CDR3 ends on some other residue instead of the conserved phenylalanine or tryptophan, so this is likely a read error. The gene calls are TRBV20-1 and TRBJ1-4, with D possibly matching TRBD1 (5 bases). The V end lost 7 bases, the J end lost 2 bases, and 14 bases lay between the germline ends. The CDR3 extends over 14 amino acids. Germline V gives CDR1 DFQATT, CDR2 SNEGSKA (reference sequence). The CDR3 nucleotides are TGCAGTGGGCGATGGACATGGACTAATGAAAAACTGTTTTCT. As protein: CSGRWTWTNEKLFS.

In this sample, this clonotype turned up many times. This chain joins TRBV7-6 and TRBJ1-4; D is undetermined. Germline V gene lookup returns CDR1 SGHVS and CDR2 FNYEAQ. V lost 1 base and J lost 0, with 12 bases in between. The CDR3 runs 17 residues. CDR3 DNA sequence: TGTGCCAGCAGCTTAGAAAGAAAGTTTGCAACTAATGAAAAACTGTTTTTT. Protein: CASSLERKFATNEKLFF.

This clonotype was counted ten times or more. The CDR3, as DNA: TGTGCCAGCTCAAATGATAGGGGAGGTTGGAGCGAGCAGTACGTC. This encodes CASSNDRGGWSEQYV. The rearrangement uses TRBV18 and TRBJ2-7, with a tentative D call TRBD2 (6 bases). Trimming took 5 bases from V and 6 from J, leaving 20 bases between them. Looked up from germline, CDR1 is KGHSH and CDR2 is LQKENI. CDR3 length equals 15 residues.

This clonotype was detected many times. This chain links TRBV18 with TRBJ2-2; D uncertain. The CDR3 runs 15 residues. Germline loops: CDR1 KGHSH, CDR2 LQKENI. Trimming took off 1 base at V and 0 bases at J, with 6 bases between the two ends. CDR3 bases: TGTGCCAGCTCACCACAGACGGCGAACACCGGGGAGCTGTTTTTT. Translated: CASSPQTANTGELFF.

This clonotype was recorded many times. The J gene is TRBJ1-2, the V gene TRBV12-3 or TRBV12-4; no clear D gene. CDR3 length: 15 amino acids. V was shortened by 3 bases and J by 3 bases, with 14 bases between the two germline ends. The CDR3 region is CASSFGSTVYYGYTF. DNA of the CDR3: TGTGCCAGCAGTTTCGGGTCGACCGTGTACTATGGCTACACCTTC.

This clonotype was seen at least ten times. This chain connects TRBV20-1 to TRBJ2-5; D could derive from TRBD1 or TRBD2 (5 bases each). Trimming pared 6 bases from V and 4 bases from J, leaving 12 bases between. Germline V gene data show CDR1 as DFQATT and CDR2 as SNEGSKA (reference sequence). The CDR3 is 12 amino acids. CDR3 in amino acids: CSAETEGETQYF. The CDR3, as DNA: TGCAGTGCAGAGACAGAGGGAGAGACCCAGTACTTC.

This clonotype was detected only a few times. J is TRBJ1-2 and V is TRBV6-5, with 7 bases fitting TRBD1. V gave up 5 bases and J gave up 4 bases; unmatched junction bases: 7. CDR3 length equals 14 residues. CDR1 and CDR2 from the germline V gene are MNHEY and SVGAGI. In nucleotides, the CDR3 is TGTGCCAGCAGTCTCCACAGGGGAGCCTATGGCTACACCTTC. This sequence encodes CASSLHRGAYGYTF.

The chain recombines TRBV7-9 with TRBJ2-1, with 9 positions matching TRBD1. With V trimmed by 8 bases and J by 6 bases, 14 bases remained unmatched. Germline V gene data show CDR1 as SEHNR and CDR2 as FQNEAQ (reference sequence). This CDR3 comprises 16 residues. CDR3 protein: CASSKKTGGRTNEQFF. The CDR3, as DNA: TGTGCCAGCTCAAAGAAGACAGGGGGAAGGACCAATGAGCAGTTCTTC.

This clonotype was counted many times. This sequence joins TRBV5-1 and TRBJ2-1; D gene ambiguous. Trimming left V 3 bases short and J 7 bases short, with 8 bases between. CDR1 is SGHRS and CDR2 is YFSETQ in the germline V gene. There are 12 residues in the CDR3. For the CDR3, the DNA is TGCGCCAGCAGCTCGCGGCGGAATGAGCAGTTCTTC. It encodes CASSSRRNEQFF.

This clonotype has at least ten counts. CDR3 sequence: CSASAHFSSGGASEELFF. The CDR3 bases are TGCAGTGCTAGTGCCCACTTCTCTAGCGGGGGGGCCTCCGAGGAGCTGTTTTTT. The chain employs TRBV20-1 and TRBJ2-2; 12 nucleotides agree with TRBD2. The CDR3 sequence is 18 residues long. The germline V gene has CDR1 DFQATT and CDR2 SNEGSKA (reference sequence). With V trimmed by 3 bases and J by 10 bases, 18 bases remained unmatched.

This clonotype was detected ten times or more. The rearrangement links TRBV4-1 to TRBJ1-3; D is possibly TRBD1 (5 bases). The V end lost 4 bases, the J end lost 1 base, and 23 bases lay between the germline ends. This CDR3 contains 19 residues. Germline assignment: CDR1 MGHRA and CDR2 YSYEKL. CDR3 sequence (DNA): TGCGCCAGCAGCCGATACGATGGAGGTCCGGGGGGATCTGGAAACACCATATATTTT. Translated, it gives CASSRYDGGPGGSGNTIYF.

This clonotype came up many times. The V gene is TRBV5-1, the J gene TRBJ2-7; tentative D call: TRBD2 (5 bases). Per the germline V gene, CDR1 is SGHRS and CDR2 is YFSETQ. This CDR3 contains 15 residues. V dropped 0 bases and J dropped 2 bases, with 12 bases sitting between them. The CDR3 region is CASSLEGSGAYEQYF. CDR3 in DNA: TGCGCCAGCAGCTTGGAAGGGAGTGGGGCCTACGAGCAGTACTTC.

At least ten counts were recorded for this clonotype. The genes are TRBV24-1 and TRBJ1-1, with D perhaps matching TRBD1 (6 bases). The CDR3 runs 14 residues. V lost 2 bases, J lost 4 bases, and 10 bases lay in between. Germline V gene lookup returns CDR1 KGHDR and CDR2 SFDVKD. In DNA, the CDR3 is TGTGCCACCAGTGATTCCGGACAGCCCACTGAAGCTTTCTTT. Translated: CATSDSGQPTEAFF.

This clonotype qualifies as medium-sized. The chain combines TRBV7-8 with TRBJ2-1, with D perhaps TRBD1 (5 bases). Germline lookup yields CDR1 SGHVS and CDR2 FQNEAQ. CDR3 length: 14 amino acids. Trimming removed 1 base from V and 8 bases from J, with 12 bases in between. The CDR3, as DNA: TGTGCCAGCAGCTTAGGTTCAGGGTCTGATGAGCAGTTCTTC. Translation: CASSLGSGSDEQFF.

Many counts were recorded for this clonotype. The chain uses TRBV5-1 and TRBJ2-3; D is ambiguous. The germline gives CDR1 SGHRS, CDR2 YFSETQ. The CDR3 length is 12 residues. With 0 bases removed from V and 6 bases from J, the gap between germline ends came to 5 bases. DNA of the CDR3: TGCGCCAGCAGCTTGGAGGTTGATACGCAGTATTTT. Amino acid sequence: CASSLEVDTQYF.

This clonotype was recorded many times. This chain joins TRBV4-1 and TRBJ1-2; D remains ambiguous. CDR1 and CDR2 from the germline V gene are MGHRA and YSYEKL. The CDR3 covers 14 residues. Trimming stripped 6 bases from V and 2 bases from J, with 13 bases between. CDR3 DNA sequence: TGCGCCAGCAGACCATACAGCGTAAACTATGGCTACACCTTC. Its protein product is CASRPYSVNYGYTF.

The chain has TRBV29-1 and TRBJ1-2, with 8 bases aligning to TRBD1. The J segment lost 8 bases and the V segment lost 7 bases, leaving 6 bases of the junction unmatched. Germline-derived CDR1 and CDR2 are SQVTM and ANQGSEA. CDR3 length: 11 residues. CDR3 DNA sequence: TGCAGCGCCCCACAGGGGGAGGGCTACACCTTC. Protein sequence: CSAPQGEGYTF.

This clonotype has ten or more counts. The chain combines TRBV20-1 with TRBJ2-6, with D unclear. V was pared by 3 bases and J by 2 bases, with 8 bases between. The CDR3 contains 14 residues. In germline, CDR1 is DFQATT, CDR2 SNEGSKA (reference sequence). CDR3 bases: TGCAGTGCTAGGGTAGCTGCTGGGGCCAACGTCCTGACTTTC. Translating gives CSARVAAGANVLTF.

The table lists this clonotype with many counts. This chain links TRBV7-9 with TRBJ2-1; TRBD2 matches at 11 bases. Germline values: CDR1 SEHNR, CDR2 FQNEAQ (reference sequence). This CDR3 comprises 20 residues. J gave up 5 bases and V 4 bases, and 19 bases lay outside the gene matches. CDR3 nucleotide sequence: TGTGCCAGCAGCTCGTTGGGGGATCTAGCGGGAGGAGGTGTAGACAATGAGCAGTTCTTC. It specifies CASSSLGDLAGGGVDNEQFF.

This clonotype showed up many times. The genes are TRBV12-5 and TRBJ2-1; D is perhaps TRBD1 or TRBD2 (5 bases each). The germline CDR1 and CDR2 sequences are LGHNT and FRNRAP. The CDR3 is 14 amino acids. V was cut by 3 bases and J by 6 bases, with 12 bases left in between. CDR3 loop: CASGFGTPPNEQFF. Here the CDR3 DNA reads TGTGCTAGTGGTTTTGGGACCCCCCCCAATGAGCAGTTCTTC.

In its sample, this clonotype was seen many times. This chain joins TRBV10-3 and TRBJ2-1; 7 bases are shared with TRBD2. V trimming: 3 bases; J trimming: 3 bases; junction bases outside the gene matches: 5. Germline V gene data show CDR1 as ENHRY and CDR2 as SYGVKD. The CDR3 covers 15 residues. For the CDR3, the DNA is TGTGCCATCAGTGACCTAGCGGAAAGCTACAATGAGCAGTTCTTC. Amino acid sequence: CAISDLAESYNEQFF.

This clonotype is medium-sized. The chain joins TRBV14 to TRBJ2-2; no firm D call. Germline V gives CDR1 SGHDN, CDR2 FVKESK. The CDR3 runs 16 residues. The V end lost 2 bases, the J end lost 5 bases, and 15 bases lay between the germline ends. This CDR3 reads CASSQFGRDLTGELFF. For the CDR3, the DNA is TGTGCCAGCAGCCAATTCGGCCGAGATTTAACCGGGGAGCTGTTTTTT.

This clonotype is medium-sized in the sample. V is TRBV5-1 and J is TRBJ2-2; no clear D gene. CDR3 length: 16 amino acids. Germline V gene data show CDR1 as SGHRS and CDR2 as YFSETQ. The germline V and J ends were trimmed by 0 bases and 4 bases, with 13 bases remaining between them. CDR3 coding DNA: TGCGCCAGCAGCTTGGCTGGGCGCCGGTCCACCGGGGAGCTGTTTTTT. It is translated as CASSLAGRRSTGELFF.